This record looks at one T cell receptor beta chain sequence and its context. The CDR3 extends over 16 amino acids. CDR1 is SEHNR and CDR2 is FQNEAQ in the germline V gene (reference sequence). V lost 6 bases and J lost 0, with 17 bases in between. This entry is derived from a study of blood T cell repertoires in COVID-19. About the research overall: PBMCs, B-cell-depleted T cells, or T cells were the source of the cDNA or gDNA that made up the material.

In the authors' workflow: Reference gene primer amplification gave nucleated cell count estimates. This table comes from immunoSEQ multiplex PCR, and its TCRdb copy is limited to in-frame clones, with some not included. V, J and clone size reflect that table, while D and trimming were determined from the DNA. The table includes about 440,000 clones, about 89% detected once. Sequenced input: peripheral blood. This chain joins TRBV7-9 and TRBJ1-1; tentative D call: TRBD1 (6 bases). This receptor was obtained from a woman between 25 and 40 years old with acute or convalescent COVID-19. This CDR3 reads CASRGNRDPLNTEAFF. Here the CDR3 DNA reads TGTGCCAGCAGGGGAAACAGGGACCCCTTGAACACTGAAGCTTTCTTT.